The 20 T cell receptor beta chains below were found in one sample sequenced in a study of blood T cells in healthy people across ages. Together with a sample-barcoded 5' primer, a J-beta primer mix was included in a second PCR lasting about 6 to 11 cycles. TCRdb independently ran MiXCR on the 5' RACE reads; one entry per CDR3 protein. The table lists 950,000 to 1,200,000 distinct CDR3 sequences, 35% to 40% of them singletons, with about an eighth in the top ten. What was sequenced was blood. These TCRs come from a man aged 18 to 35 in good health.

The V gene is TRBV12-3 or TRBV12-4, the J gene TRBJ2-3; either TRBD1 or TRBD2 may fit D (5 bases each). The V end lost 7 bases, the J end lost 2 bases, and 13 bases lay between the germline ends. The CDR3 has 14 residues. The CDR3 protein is CASTSWGNTDTQYF. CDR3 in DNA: TGTGCCAGCACCAGCTGGGGGAACACAGATACGCAGTATTTT.

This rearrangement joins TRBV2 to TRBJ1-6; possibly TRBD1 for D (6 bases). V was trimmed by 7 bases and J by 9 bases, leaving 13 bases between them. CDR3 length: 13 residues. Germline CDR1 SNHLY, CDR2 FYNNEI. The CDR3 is CASNQQGGSPLHF. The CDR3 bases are TGTGCCAGCAATCAACAGGGAGGTTCACCCCTCCACTTT.

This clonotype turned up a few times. The chain's CDR3 is CASSLRGRDKGTEAFF. DNA for the CDR3: TGCGCCAGCAGCTTGAGGGGCCGGGACAAGGGCACTGAAGCTTTCTTT. V gene TRBV5-1 combines with J gene TRBJ1-1; possible D gene TRBD1, 6 bases. The germline V gene encodes CDR1 SGHRS and CDR2 YFSETQ. The CDR3 sequence is 16 residues long. The V and J ends lost 1 base and 4 bases respectively, with 17 bases between them.

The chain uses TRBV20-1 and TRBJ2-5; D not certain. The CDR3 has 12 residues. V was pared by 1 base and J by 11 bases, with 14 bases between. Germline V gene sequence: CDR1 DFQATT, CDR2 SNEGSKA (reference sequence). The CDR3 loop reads CSARASVIHQYF. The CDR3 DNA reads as TGCAGTGCTAGAGCGAGTGTTATCCATCAGTACTTC.

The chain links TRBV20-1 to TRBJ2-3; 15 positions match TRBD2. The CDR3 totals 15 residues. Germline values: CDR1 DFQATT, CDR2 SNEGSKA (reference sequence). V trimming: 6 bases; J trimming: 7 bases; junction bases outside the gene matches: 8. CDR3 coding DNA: TGCAGTGCCCCCGGGACTAGCGGGAGGAGGAATACGCAGTATTTT. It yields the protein CSAPGTSGRRNTQYF.

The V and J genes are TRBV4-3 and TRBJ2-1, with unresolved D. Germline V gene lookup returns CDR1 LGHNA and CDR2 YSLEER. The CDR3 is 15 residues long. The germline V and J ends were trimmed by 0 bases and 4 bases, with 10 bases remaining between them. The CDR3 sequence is CASSQDGSRYNEQFF. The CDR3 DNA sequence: TGCGCCAGCAGCCAAGATGGGTCCCGATACAATGAGCAGTTCTTC.

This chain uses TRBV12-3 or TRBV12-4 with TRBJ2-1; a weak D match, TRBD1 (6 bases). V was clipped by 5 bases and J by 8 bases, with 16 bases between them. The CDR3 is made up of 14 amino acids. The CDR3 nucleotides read TGTGCCAGCAGTCACGGACAACAGGGATATGAGCAGTTCTTC. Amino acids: CASSHGQQGYEQFF.

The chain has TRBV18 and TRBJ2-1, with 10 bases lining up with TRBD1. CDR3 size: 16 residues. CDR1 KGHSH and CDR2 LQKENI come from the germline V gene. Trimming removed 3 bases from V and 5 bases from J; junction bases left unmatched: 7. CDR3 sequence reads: CASSPKRQGANNEQFF. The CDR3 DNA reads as TGTGCCAGCTCACCTAAGAGACAGGGGGCAAACAATGAGCAGTTCTTC.

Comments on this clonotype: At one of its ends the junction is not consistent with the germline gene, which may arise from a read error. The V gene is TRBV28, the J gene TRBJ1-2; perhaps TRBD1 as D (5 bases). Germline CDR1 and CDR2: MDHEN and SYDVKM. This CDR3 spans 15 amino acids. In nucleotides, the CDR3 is TGTGCCAGCAGTTTCGTGGCAGGGCACGACTATGGCTACACTTTC. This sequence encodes CASSFVAGHDYGYTF.

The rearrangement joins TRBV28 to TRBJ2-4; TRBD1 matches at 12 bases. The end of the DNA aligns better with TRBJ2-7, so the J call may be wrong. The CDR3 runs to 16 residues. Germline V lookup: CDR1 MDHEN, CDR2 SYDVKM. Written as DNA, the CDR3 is TGTGCCAGCAGTCCTACGGGACAGGGGGCTGGGGTCGAGCAGTACTTC. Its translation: CASSPTGQGAGVEQYF.

CDR3 coding DNA: TGCAGCGTTGAAGAGGTCAGTCTGAACACTGAAGCTTTCTTT. Protein: CSVEEVSLNTEAFF. The chain recombines TRBV29-1 with TRBJ1-1; no reliable D call. V dropped 0 bases and J dropped 0 bases, with 8 bases sitting between them. The CDR3 covers 14 residues. Germline assignment: CDR1 SQVTM and CDR2 ANQGSEA.

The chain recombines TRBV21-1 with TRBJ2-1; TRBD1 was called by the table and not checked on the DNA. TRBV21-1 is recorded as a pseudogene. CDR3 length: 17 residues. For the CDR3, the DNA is TGTGCCAGCAGCAAAGGCAGTAGGGGGGCCCCCTACAATGAGCAGTTCTTC. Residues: CASSKGSRGAPYNEQFF.

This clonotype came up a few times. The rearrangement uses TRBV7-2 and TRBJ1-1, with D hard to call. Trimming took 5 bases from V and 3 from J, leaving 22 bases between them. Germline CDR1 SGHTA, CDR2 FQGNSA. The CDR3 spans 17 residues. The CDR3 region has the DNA TGTGCCAGCAGCAAAGACCGGGGAAACGGCGTGGACACTGAAGCTTTCTTT. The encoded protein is CASSKDRGNGVDTEAFF. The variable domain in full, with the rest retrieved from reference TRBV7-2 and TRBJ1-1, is GAGVSQSPSNKVTEKGKDVELRCDPISGHTALYWYRQSLGQGLEFLIYFQGNSAPDKSGLPSDRFSAERTGGSVSTLTIQRTQQEDSAVYLCASSKDRGNGVDTEAFFGQGTRLTVV.

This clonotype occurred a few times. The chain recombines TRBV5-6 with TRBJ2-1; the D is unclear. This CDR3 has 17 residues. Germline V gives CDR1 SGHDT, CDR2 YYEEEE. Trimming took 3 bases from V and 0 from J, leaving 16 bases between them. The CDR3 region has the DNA TGTGCCAGCAGCTCCGCTGTGGCAGGACCCTCCTACAATGAGCAGTTCTTC. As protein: CASSSAVAGPSYNEQFF. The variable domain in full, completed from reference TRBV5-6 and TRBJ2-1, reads DAGVTQSPTHLIKTRGQQVTLRCSPKSGHDTVSWYQQALGQGPQFIFQYYEEEERQRGNFPDRFSGHQFPNYSSELNVNALLLGDSALYLCASSSAVAGPSYNEQFFGPGTRLTVL.

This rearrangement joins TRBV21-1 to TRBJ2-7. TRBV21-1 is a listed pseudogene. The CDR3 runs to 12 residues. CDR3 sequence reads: CASVSASYERYF. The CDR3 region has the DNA TGTGCCAGCGTTTCTGCCTCCTACGAGCGGTACTTC.

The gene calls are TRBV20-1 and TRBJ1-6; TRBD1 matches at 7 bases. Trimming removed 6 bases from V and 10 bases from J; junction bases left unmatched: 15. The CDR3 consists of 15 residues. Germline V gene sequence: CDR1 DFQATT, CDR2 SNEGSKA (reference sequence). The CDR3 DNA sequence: TGCAGTGCCAGGGCGACAGGGATAAACAACTCACCCCTCCACTTT. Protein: CSARATGINNSPLHF.

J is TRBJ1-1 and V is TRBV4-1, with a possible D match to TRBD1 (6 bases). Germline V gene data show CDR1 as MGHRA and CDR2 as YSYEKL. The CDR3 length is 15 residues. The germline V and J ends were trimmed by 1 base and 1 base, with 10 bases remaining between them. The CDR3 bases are TGCGCCAGCAGCCAAGCGGGACAATCGAACACTGAAGCTTTCTTT. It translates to CASSQAGQSNTEAFF.

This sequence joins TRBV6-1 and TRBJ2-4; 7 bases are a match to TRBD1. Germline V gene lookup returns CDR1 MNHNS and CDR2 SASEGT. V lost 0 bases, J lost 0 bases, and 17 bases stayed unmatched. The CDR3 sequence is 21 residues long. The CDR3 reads CASSEAPLWDSKSGAKNIQYF. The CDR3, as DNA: TGTGCCAGCAGTGAAGCCCCCCTGTGGGACAGTAAATCGGGAGCCAAAAACATTCAGTACTTC.

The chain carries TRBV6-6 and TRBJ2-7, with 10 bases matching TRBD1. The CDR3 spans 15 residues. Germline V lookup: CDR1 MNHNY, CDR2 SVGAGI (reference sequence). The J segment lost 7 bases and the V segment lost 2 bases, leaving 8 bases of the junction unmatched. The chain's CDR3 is CASSYDRGLYNEQYF. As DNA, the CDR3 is TGTGCCAGCAGTTACGACAGGGGGCTCTACAATGAGCAGTACTTC.

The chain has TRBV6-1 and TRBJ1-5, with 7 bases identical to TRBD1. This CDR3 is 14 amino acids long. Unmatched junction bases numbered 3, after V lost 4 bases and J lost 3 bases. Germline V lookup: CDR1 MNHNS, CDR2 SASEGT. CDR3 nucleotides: TGTGCCAGCAGTGGAACAGGGGACAATCAGCCCCAGCATTTT. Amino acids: CASSGTGDNQPQHF.